The rows below give T cell receptor beta chains drawn from one sample of a study of shared clonotypes between healthy human individuals. Some clones are missing from TCRdb's copy, which holds only in-frame ones; the method was immunoSEQ multiplex PCR. The sample includes about 820,000 clones, 80% to 95% of them seen just once. Material: naive CD8+ T cells sorted from blood. Receptors originate from a man between 25 and 39 years old in good health. The CDR3 runs from the conserved cysteine through the conserved F or W. The D gene is left open where the match is weak. Rows give clone size only sometimes, using once, few, many, or a class for an expanded clone.

v_gene: TRBV5-5
j_gene: TRBJ2-3
d_gene: TRBD2
abundance: NA
CDR3nt: TGTGCCAGCAGCTTGGTAGCGGGGCGCACAGATACGCAGTATTTT
CDR3aa: CASSLVAGRTDTQYF

v_gene: TRBV10-1
j_gene: TRBJ2-3
d_gene: TRBD2
abundance: NA
CDR3nt: TGCGCCAGCAGTGGACTAGCGGGAGGCACAGATACGCAGTATTTT
CDR3aa: CASSGLAGGTDTQYF

v_gene: TRBV4-3
j_gene: TRBJ1-5
d_gene: NA
abundance: NA
CDR3nt: TGCGCCAGCAGCCAAGACCGAGGAGCGGATCAGCCCCAGCATTTT
CDR3aa: CASSQDRGADQPQHF

v_gene: TRBV4-1
j_gene: TRBJ1-5
d_gene: NA
abundance: NA
CDR3nt: TGCGCCAGCAGCCAAGATGGCTCTACCGTTCTGCCCCAGCATTTT
CDR3aa: CASSQDGSTVLPQHF

v_gene: TRBV7-9
j_gene: TRBJ2-7
d_gene: NA
abundance: NA
CDR3nt: TGTGCCAGCAGCTTAGTTGGCGGGGGCCACTACGAGCAGTACTTC
CDR3aa: CASSLVGGGHYEQYF

v_gene: TRBV28
j_gene: TRBJ1-2
d_gene: NA
abundance: NA
CDR3nt: TGTGCCAGCAGTTCTCCTCGGGACTACTATGGCTACACCTTC
CDR3aa: CASSSPRDYYGYTF

v_gene: TRBV4-3
j_gene: TRBJ2-1
d_gene: TRBD2
abundance: NA
CDR3nt: TGCGCCAGCAGCCAAGGATGGAGCGGGAGGGGGAGCAATGAGCAGTTCTTC
CDR3aa: CASSQGWSGRGSNEQFF

v_gene: TRBV5-4
j_gene: TRBJ2-5
d_gene: TRBD2
abundance: NA
CDR3nt: TGTGCCAGCAGCGACCCCGGGGGGTCTTGGGAGACCCAGTACTTC
CDR3aa: CASSDPGGSWETQYF

v_gene: TRBV9
j_gene: TRBJ1-1
d_gene: NA
abundance: few
CDR3nt: TGTGCCAGCAGCGTAGCTGGGGACACTGAAGCTTTCTTT
CDR3aa: CASSVAGDTEAFF

v_gene: TRBV5-1
j_gene: TRBJ2-2
d_gene: TRBD1
abundance: NA
CDR3nt: TGCGCCAGCAGCCCGAGACAGGGCACCGGGGAGCTGTTTTTT
CDR3aa: CASSPRQGTGELFF

v_gene: TRBV9
j_gene: TRBJ1-1
d_gene: NA
abundance: NA
CDR3nt: TGTGCCAGCAGCGACGTAGGAACTGAAGCTTTCTTT
CDR3aa: CASSDVGTEAFF

v_gene: TRBV5-8
j_gene: TRBJ2-3
d_gene: TRBD2
abundance: NA
CDR3nt: TGTGCCAGCAGCTTGGTCGGGACTAGCGGGACCGAAGATACGCAGTATTTT
CDR3aa: CASSLVGTSGTEDTQYF

v_gene: TRBV6-1
j_gene: TRBJ2-6
d_gene: TRBD2
abundance: NA
CDR3nt: TGTGCCAGCAGTGAAGTCAGTAGCGGGATAATCTCTGGGGCCAACGTCCTGACTTTC
CDR3aa: CASSEVSSGIISGANVLTF

v_gene: TRBV6-1
j_gene: TRBJ2-1
d_gene: NA
abundance: NA
CDR3nt: TGTGCCAGCAGTGAAGCCCTGGGGGGGGCGAGCCGAGAGCAGTTCTTC
CDR3aa: CASSEALGGASREQFF